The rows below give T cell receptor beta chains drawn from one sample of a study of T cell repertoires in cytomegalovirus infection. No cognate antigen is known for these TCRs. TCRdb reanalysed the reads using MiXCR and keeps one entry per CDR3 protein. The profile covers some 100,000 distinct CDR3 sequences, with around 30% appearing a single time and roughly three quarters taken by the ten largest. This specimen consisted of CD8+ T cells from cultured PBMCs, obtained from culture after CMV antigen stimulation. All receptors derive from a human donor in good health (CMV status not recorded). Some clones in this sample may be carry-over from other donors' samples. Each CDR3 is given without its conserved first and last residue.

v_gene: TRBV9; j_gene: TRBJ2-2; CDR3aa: ASSPWGGGELF
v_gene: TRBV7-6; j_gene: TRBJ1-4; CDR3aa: ASSLLTGGAEKLF
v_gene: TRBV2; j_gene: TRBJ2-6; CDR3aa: ANRFDGGREVSGANVLT
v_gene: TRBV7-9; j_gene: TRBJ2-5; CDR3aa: ASSLGVDSETQY
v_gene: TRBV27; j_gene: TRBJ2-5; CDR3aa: ASSFHDGEETQY
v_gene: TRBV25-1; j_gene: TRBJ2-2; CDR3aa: ASSDGNTGELF
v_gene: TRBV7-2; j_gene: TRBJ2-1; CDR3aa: ASSLVPWAPNEQF
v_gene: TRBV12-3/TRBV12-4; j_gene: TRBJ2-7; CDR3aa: ASRSGDSYEQY
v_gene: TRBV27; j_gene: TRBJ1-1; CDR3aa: ASSFGQGSMNTEAF
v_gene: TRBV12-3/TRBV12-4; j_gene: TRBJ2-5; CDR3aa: ASSDPDPFQETQY
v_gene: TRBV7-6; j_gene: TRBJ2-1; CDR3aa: ASSSYGVHDERF
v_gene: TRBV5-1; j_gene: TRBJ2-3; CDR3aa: ASSLMSQYTDTQY
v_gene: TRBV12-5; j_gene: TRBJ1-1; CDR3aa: ASGSMGQGRAF
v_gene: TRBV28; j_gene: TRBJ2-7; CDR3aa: ASSPGTGWGEQY
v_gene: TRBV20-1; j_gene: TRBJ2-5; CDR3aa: SARATSGGFGETQY
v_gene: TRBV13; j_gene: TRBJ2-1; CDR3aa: ASSPHKGAQEQF
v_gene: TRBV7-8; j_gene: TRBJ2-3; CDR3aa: ASSRYGGDTQY
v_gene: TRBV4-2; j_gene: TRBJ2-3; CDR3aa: ASSPDEVDTQY
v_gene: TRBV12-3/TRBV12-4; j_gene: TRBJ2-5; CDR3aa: ASSLVDPPETQY
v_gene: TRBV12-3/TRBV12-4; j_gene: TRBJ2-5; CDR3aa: ASSPTAETQY
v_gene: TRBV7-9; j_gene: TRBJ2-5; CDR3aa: ASSLEGWSGLSETQY
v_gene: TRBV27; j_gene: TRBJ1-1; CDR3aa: ASGPTALIAEAF
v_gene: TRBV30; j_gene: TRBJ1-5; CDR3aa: AWSVGEIGNQPQH
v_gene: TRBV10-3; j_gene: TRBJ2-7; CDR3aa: AITSEASGHYEQY
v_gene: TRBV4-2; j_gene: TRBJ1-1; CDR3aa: ASSQGSLGQVNTEAF
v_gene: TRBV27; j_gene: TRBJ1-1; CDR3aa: ASGLMDNTEAF
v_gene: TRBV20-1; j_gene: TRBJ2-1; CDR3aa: SAPGQGSYDEQF
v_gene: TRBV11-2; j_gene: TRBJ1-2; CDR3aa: ASSLSTGNYGYT
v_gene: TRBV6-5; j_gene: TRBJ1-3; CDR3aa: ASSYLKTGGEYTIY
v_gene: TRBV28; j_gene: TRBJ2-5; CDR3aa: ASRFTSGRETQY
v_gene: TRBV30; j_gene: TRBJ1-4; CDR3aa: AWSVHGREKEKLF
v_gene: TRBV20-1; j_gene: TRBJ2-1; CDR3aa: SSSIKRAGGAREQF
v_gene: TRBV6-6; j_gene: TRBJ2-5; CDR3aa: ASISLETQY
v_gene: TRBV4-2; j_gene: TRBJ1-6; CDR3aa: ASSQVDSQSSYNSPLH
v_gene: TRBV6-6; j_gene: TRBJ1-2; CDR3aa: ASSVTGGYT
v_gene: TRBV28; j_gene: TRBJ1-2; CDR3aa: ASSLFLAGTPNESTAGYT
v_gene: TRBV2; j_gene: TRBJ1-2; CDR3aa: ASSEMGIPGNYGYT
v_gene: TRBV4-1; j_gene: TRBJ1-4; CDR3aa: ASSQVRSGGEKLF
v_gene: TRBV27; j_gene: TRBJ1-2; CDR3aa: ASSLLPGYGYT
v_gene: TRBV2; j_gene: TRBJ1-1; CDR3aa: ASSERGWTGTINTEAF
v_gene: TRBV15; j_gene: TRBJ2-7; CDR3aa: ATSSGTVLGIYEQY
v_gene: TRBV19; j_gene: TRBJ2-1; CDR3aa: ASSALLAAEQF
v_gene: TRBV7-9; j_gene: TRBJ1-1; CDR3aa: ASSPIGDRGLRTEAF
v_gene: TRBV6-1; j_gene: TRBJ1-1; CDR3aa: ASRPTPGQGHTEAF
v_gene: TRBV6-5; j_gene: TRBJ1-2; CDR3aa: ASSYSWTGRRDYSGYT
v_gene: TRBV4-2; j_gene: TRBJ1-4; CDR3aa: ASSQMSTLVVEKLF